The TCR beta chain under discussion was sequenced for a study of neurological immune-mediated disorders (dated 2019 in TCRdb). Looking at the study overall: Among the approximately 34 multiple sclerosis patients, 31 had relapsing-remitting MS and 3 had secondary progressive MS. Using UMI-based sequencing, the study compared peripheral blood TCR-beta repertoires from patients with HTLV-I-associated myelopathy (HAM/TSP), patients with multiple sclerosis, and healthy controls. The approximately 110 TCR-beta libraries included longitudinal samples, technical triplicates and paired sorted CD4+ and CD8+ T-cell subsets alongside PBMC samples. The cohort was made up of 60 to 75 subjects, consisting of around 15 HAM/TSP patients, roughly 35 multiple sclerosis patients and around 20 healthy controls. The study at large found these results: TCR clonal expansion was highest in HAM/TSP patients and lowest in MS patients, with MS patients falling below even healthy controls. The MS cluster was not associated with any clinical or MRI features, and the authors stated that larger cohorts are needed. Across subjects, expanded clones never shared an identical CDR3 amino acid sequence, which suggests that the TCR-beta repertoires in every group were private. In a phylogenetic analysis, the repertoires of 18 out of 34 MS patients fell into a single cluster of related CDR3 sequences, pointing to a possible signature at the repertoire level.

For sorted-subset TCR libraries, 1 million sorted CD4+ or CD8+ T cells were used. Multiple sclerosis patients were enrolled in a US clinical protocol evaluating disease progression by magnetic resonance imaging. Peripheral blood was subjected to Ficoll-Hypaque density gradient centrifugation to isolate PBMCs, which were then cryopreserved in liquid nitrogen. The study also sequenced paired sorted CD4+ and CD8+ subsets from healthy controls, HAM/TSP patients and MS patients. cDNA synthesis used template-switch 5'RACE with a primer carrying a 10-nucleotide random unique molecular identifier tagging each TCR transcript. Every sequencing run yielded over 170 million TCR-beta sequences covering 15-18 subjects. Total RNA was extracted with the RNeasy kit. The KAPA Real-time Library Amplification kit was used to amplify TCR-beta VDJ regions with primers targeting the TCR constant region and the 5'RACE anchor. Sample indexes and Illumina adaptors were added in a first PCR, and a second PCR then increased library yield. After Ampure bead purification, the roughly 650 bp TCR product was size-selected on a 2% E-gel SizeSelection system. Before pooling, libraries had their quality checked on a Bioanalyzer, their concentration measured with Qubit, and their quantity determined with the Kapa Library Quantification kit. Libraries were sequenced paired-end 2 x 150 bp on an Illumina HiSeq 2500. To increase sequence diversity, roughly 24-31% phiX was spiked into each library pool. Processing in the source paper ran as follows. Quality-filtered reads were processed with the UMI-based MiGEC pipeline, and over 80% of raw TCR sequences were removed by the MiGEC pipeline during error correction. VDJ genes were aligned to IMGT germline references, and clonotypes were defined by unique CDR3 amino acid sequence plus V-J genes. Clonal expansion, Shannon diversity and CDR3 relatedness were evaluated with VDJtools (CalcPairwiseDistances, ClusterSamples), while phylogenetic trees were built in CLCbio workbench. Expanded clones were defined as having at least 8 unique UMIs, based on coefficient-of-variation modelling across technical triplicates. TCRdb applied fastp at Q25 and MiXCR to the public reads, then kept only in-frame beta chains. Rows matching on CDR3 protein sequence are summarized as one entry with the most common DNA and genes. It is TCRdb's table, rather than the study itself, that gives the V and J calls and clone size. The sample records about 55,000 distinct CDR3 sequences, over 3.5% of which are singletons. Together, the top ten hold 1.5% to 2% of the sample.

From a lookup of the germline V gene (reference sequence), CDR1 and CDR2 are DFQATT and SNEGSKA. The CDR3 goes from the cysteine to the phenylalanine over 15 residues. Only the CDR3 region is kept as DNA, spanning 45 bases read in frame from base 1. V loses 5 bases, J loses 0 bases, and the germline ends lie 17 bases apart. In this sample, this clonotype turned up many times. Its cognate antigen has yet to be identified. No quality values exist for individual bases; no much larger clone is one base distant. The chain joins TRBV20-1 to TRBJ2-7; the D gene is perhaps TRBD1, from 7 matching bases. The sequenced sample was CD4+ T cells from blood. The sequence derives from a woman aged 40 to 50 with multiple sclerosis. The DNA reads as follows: TGCAGTGCTGGCCCGGGGGCAGGGGGCTCCTACGAGCAGTACTTC. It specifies CSAGPGAGGSYEQYF.